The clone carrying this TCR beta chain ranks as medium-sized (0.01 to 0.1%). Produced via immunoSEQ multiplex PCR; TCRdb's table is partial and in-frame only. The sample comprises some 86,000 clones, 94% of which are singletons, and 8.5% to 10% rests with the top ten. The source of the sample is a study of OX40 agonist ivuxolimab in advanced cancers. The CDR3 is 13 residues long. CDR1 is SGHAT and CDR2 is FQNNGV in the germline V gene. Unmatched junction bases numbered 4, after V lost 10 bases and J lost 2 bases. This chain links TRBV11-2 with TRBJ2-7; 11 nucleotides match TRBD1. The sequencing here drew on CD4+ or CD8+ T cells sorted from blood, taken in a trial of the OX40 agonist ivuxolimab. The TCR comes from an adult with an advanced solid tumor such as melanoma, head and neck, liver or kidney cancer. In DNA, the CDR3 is TGTGCCACCGAGGGACAGGGGGCCTACGAGCAGTACTTC. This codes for CATEGQGAYEQYF.